This TCR beta chain was sequenced for a study of cytomegalovirus exposure and HLA in healthy donors. Study-wide context: The approximately 130 validation repertoires matched the approximately 670 first-cohort repertoires in platform, a later analysis reported. Findings of the study overall: Some 150 TCR beta chains were listed as cytomegalovirus-associated. The classifier, whose performance was assessed in both the original and validation cohorts, reportedly diagnosed cytomegalovirus status with high specificity and sensitivity.

On this clone: What it recognizes is unknown.

Among the 110 or so subjects of the validation cohort, separate from the roughly 670-subject first cohort, were the donors. Trimming took off 2 bases at V and 3 bases at J, with 11 bases between the two ends. CDR3 length: 14 amino acids. Germline assignment: CDR1 MNHNS and CDR2 SASEGT. The method was immunoSEQ multiplex PCR; TCRdb's version includes in-frame clones alone and lacks a portion of them. The table has 350,000 or so clones, 86% seen once; the top ten hold about 0.8%. Material for sequencing was PBMCs. V gene TRBV6-1 combines with J gene TRBJ2-7; the D gene is possibly TRBD1 (6 bases). The receptor comes from a woman between 18 and 29 years old in good health and CMV-seronegative. The DNA of the CDR3 is TGTGCCAGCAGTGAAAACCAGGGGAGCTACGAGCAGTACTTC. Its protein is CASSENQGSYEQYF.